This TCR beta chain comes out of a study of T cell repertoires in cytomegalovirus infection. Study at large: An indication of both CMV infection and matching HLA type came from public TCR beta signatures. Regarding the study as a whole: Pooled public TCR beta family frequency picked out CMV carriers with the relevant HLA. Ex vivo, HLA-C-restricted CMV-specific TCR beta clonotypes prevailed over the rest of the response.

The sample holds many counts of this clonotype. Its target is unknown. TCRdb reprocessed the reads with MiXCR, giving one entry per CDR3 protein. The table lists approximately 500,000 distinct CDR3 sequences, approximately 15% of them singletons. Trimming shortened V by 1 base and J by 5 bases, and 15 bases separated the two germline ends. The germline V gene encodes CDR1 MDHEN and CDR2 SYDVKM. The length of the CDR3 is 16 residues. Input material: CD8+ T cells from PBMCs. The chain couples TRBV28 to TRBJ1-5; D is possibly TRBD1 (6 bases). This TCR derives from a human donor in good health (CMV status not recorded). Some clones in this sample may be carry-over from other donors' samples. The CDR3 region is CASSLFGGTYDQPQHF. The CDR3 coding sequence is TGTGCCAGCAGTTTATTCGGCGGGACATATGATCAGCCCCAGCATTTT.